This is a list of T cell receptor beta chains from one sample in a study of blood T cell repertoires in COVID-19. Using immunoSEQ multiplex PCR, the repertoire was profiled, and TCRdb retains in-frame clones only, with some absent. Of roughly 200,000 clones in the sample, around 88% were seen once. Sequencing input: peripheral blood. These receptors all stem from a man aged 40-49 years with active or convalescent COVID-19. Each CDR3 is given with its conserved first and last residue. A D gene is named only where the DNA matches it firmly. Not all rows give a size; the values are once, few, many and, for expanded clones, a class.

clone_size: -
d_call: -
j_call: TRBJ2-4
v_call: TRBV28
cdr3_aa: CASSSGGLGNIQYF
cdr3_nt: TGTGCCAGCAGTTCTGGAGGGCTCGGAAACATTCAGTACTTC

clone_size: -
d_call: TRBD1
j_call: TRBJ2-2
v_call: TRBV4-1
cdr3_aa: CASSPSGQGIGGELFF
cdr3_nt: TGCGCCAGCAGCCCCTCGGGACAGGGAATCGGCGGGGAGCTGTTTTTT

clone_size: -
d_call: -
j_call: TRBJ2-7
v_call: TRBV9
cdr3_aa: CASSVFQWRGKQYF
cdr3_nt: TGTGCCAGCAGCGTATTCCAGTGGCGGGGCAAGCAGTACTTC

clone_size: -
d_call: -
j_call: TRBJ1-4
v_call: TRBV7-2
cdr3_aa: CASSPRQLVTNEKLFF
cdr3_nt: TGTGCCAGCAGCCCTAGGCAGCTCGTCACTAATGAAAAACTGTTTTTT

clone_size: -
d_call: TRBD2
j_call: TRBJ2-4
v_call: TRBV6-1
cdr3_aa: CASSEAGGAAKNIQYF
cdr3_nt: TGTGCCAGCAGTGAAGCCGGGGGGGCGGCCAAAAACATTCAGTACTTC

clone_size: few
d_call: TRBD2
j_call: TRBJ2-7
v_call: TRBV6-5
cdr3_aa: CASNPSGGNSYEQYF
cdr3_nt: TGTGCCAGCAACCCCAGCGGGGGGAACTCCTACGAGCAGTACTTC

clone_size: -
d_call: -
j_call: TRBJ2-3
v_call: TRBV7-3
cdr3_aa: CASSLLTGSTDTQYF
cdr3_nt: TGTGCCAGCAGCTTACTGACGGGAAGCACAGATACGCAGTATTTT

clone_size: -
d_call: -
j_call: TRBJ1-2
v_call: TRBV6-2/TRBV6-3
cdr3_aa: CASSPGELDYGYTF
cdr3_nt: TGTGCCAGCAGTCCAGGGGAACTTGACTATGGCTACACCTTC

clone_size: -
d_call: -
j_call: TRBJ2-1
v_call: TRBV24-1
cdr3_aa: CATSESVLNEQFF
cdr3_nt: TGTGCCACCAGTGAATCTGTGTTAAATGAGCAGTTCTTC

clone_size: -
d_call: TRBD1
j_call: TRBJ1-5
v_call: TRBV7-2
cdr3_aa: CASSSDRGAYSNQPQHF
cdr3_nt: TGTGCCAGCAGCTCGGACAGGGGGGCGTATAGCAATCAGCCCCAGCATTTT